The subject of this entry is one TCR beta chain. The data derive from a study of blood T cell repertoires in COVID-19. Some clones are missing from TCRdb's copy, which holds only in-frame ones; the method was immunoSEQ multiplex PCR. The sample holds approximately 300,000 clones; roughly 85% are singletons and the top ten take approximately 5.2%. Germline V CDR1 and CDR2: LGHDT, YNNKEL (reference sequence). The CDR3 is 15 amino acids. Trimming removed 1 base from V and 8 bases from J; junction bases left unmatched: 6. This chain uses TRBV3-1 (or the pseudogene TRBV3-2) with TRBJ1-4; 8 bases agree with TRBD1. The specimen sequenced was PBMCs or T cells enriched from blood (not recorded which). This sequence was found in a woman aged 30 to 39 who had recovered from COVID-19. CDR3 region: CASSQGPGGEEKLFF. The CDR3 region has the DNA TGTGCCAGCAGCCAAGGTCCAGGGGGCGAAGAAAAACTGTTTTTT.